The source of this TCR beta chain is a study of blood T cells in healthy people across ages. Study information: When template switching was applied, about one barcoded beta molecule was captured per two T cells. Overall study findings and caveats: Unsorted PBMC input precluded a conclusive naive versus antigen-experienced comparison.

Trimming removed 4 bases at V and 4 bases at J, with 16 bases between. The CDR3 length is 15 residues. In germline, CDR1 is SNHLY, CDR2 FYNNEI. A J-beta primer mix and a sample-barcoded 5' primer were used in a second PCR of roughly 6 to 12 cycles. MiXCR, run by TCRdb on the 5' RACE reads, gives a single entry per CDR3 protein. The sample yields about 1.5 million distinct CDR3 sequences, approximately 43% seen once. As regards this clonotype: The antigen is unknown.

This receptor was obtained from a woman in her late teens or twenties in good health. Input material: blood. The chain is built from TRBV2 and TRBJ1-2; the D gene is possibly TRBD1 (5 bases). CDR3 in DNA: TGTGCCAGCAGTGGATCGGAGGGGAGCACCTATGGCTACACCTTC. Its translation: CASSGSEGSTYGYTF.